This TCR beta chain derives from a study of blood T cell repertoires in COVID-19. Here immunoSEQ multiplex PCR was the method, and the copy in TCRdb shows in-frame clones only, minus some. The sample yields more than 90,000 clones, 85% seen once. Per germline, CDR1 MNHEY and CDR2 SVGAGI. After removal of 4 bases from V and 6 bases from J, the junction contained 4 bases not matched to a gene. There are 14 residues in the CDR3. The gene calls are TRBV6-5 and TRBJ1-5, with 9 bases fitting TRBD1. The clonotype originates from a man at least 80 years old with acute or convalescent COVID-19. Sequenced sample: peripheral blood. As DNA, the CDR3 is TGTGCCAGCAGTTCCGGGACAGGGATTCAGCCCCAGCATTTT. This codes for CASSSGTGIQPQHF.